This is a list of T cell receptor beta chains from one sample in a study of metastatic and nonmetastatic thyroid tumors. Via MiXCR, TCRdb re-called the PCR reads. The profile shows 15,000 to 18,000 clones, approximately 23% of them singletons. The sample taken for sequencing was tumor tissue. These TCRs come from a female donor with papillary thyroid cancer or a benign thyroid nodule (not recorded which). Some clones in this sample may be carry-over from other donors' samples. Both conserved end residues are part of each CDR3. The order of the fields is J gene, clone size, CDR3 length, V gene, CDR3 protein. Size tells how often a clone was seen (once, few, many) or the class of an expanded clone, and some rows leave it out.

TRBJ1-1 - 15 TRBV11-2 CASSTRERGATEAFF
TRBJ2-1 many 14 TRBV20-1 CSARDRAVYNEQFF
TRBJ2-7 - 11 TRBV2 CATTGNNEQYF
TRBJ2-2 - 15 TRBV27 CASSSRDRVTGELFF
TRBJ2-7 medium-sized 15 TRBV2 CASREDRGFSYEQYF
TRBJ1-4 many 17 TRBV6-1 CASSDPDRGVTNEKLFF
TRBJ1-1 many 12 TRBV15 CATSRDNTEAFF
TRBJ1-2 - 13 TRBV6-1 CASSYEFGYGYTF
TRBJ2-5 many 12 TRBV20-1 CSGSSGAETQYF
TRBJ2-2 few 14 TRBV6-1 CASSTDANTGELFF
TRBJ2-6 many 19 TRBV6-5 CASSTGTGVRGSGANVLTF
TRBJ1-2 medium-sized 13 TRBV18 CASSPRQSEGYTF
TRBJ2-3 - 14 TRBV11-2 CASSQRDSTDTQYF
TRBJ2-1 many 13 TRBV5-8 CASNPSSYNEQFF
TRBJ1-1 many 15 TRBV18 CASSPLVQGQAEAFF
TRBJ2-1 many 15 TRBV9 CASSGGTGDPTQQFF
TRBJ2-7 few 17 TRBV6-6 CASSTRLSSGRRYEQYF
TRBJ1-1 - 14 TRBV20-1 CSASGRGAGTEAFF
TRBJ2-7 medium-sized 13 TRBV27 CASSFPGIHEQYF
TRBJ1-3 many 15 TRBV4-1 CASSGLGDSGNTIYF
TRBJ2-2 medium-sized 14 TRBV5-5 CASSFLPAAGELFF
TRBJ2-6 medium-sized 17 TRBV20-1 CSARATGSLSGANVLTF
TRBJ1-1 many 13 TRBV5-4 CASSPDWNTEAFF
TRBJ2-2 - 15 TRBV20-1 CSAPRQGGNTGELFF
TRBJ2-7 - 16 TRBV11-3 CASTLQGRWSSYEQYF
TRBJ2-1 once 14 TRBV5-4 CASSLSPSYNEQFF
TRBJ1-1 once 15 TRBV20-1 CSASNRGQGNTEAFF
TRBJ2-5 many 14 TRBV5-1 CASSWVGRVETQYF
TRBJ2-7 many 15 TRBV11-2 CASSPERGAGYEQYF
TRBJ1-2 - 15 TRBV7-9 CASRGTGASNYGYTF
TRBJ2-1 many 13 TRBV3-1 CASSRTGGFEQFF
TRBJ1-1 medium-sized 12 TRBV27 CASRYIGSEAFF
TRBJ2-6 many 17 TRBV7-7 CASSLTTASSGANVLTF
TRBJ2-2 few 13 TRBV19 CASSMGTSGELFF
TRBJ2-7 - 15 TRBV4-2 CVSSQGGEGAYEQYF
TRBJ1-1 - 13 TRBV11-2 CASSLTRDTEAFF
TRBJ1-2 many 14 TRBV20-1 CSAREAGENYGYTF
TRBJ2-5 many 14 TRBV12-3/TRBV12-4 CASSSTWGRETQYF
TRBJ2-3 many 14 TRBV12-3/TRBV12-4 CASSWAGRADTQYF
TRBJ2-5 many 15 TRBV5-1 CASSFSGTGGETQYF
TRBJ1-6 few 12 TRBV12-5 CASGLANSPLHF
TRBJ2-7 medium-sized 12 TRBV7-3 CASSSTGYEQYF